The next 3 T cell receptor beta chains were all read from a single sample in a study of T cells in Graves' hyperthyroidism and ophthalmopathy. Amplified TCR beta CDR3 regions derived from RNA transcripts. The TCR CDR3 was amplified in a first-round RT-PCR using the HTBI primer set. From the multiplex PCR reads, TCRdb called clonotypes with MiXCR, one entry per CDR3 protein. Of hundreds of thousands of distinct CDR3 sequences in the sample, over 12% were seen once. Specimen: blood. These receptors came from a man aged 18 to 30 with Graves' ophthalmopathy.

The sample holds many counts of this clonotype. The genes are TRBV5-1 and TRBJ1-4; weak D call: TRBD1 (6 bases). CDR1 and CDR2 from the germline V gene are SGHRS and YFSETQ. This CDR3 contains 15 residues. V was cut by 3 bases and J by 4 bases, with 13 bases left in between. CDR3 loop: CASSWTAFNNEKLFF. The DNA of the CDR3 is TGCGCCAGCAGCTGGACAGCGTTTAATAATGAAAAACTGTTTTTT.

This clonotype was picked up many times. The rearrangement uses TRBV12-3 or TRBV12-4 and TRBJ1-5; D gene unclear. This CDR3 comprises 13 residues. V was trimmed by 1 base and J by 4 bases, leaving 5 bases between them. The CDR3: CASSLERNQPQHF. The CDR3, as DNA: TGTGCCAGCAGTTTAGAACGGAATCAGCCCCAGCATTTT.

This clonotype was found many times. The chain combines TRBV7-8 with TRBJ2-7; D is possibly TRBD2 (6 bases). The CDR3 is 16 amino acids. The germline V gene has CDR1 SGHVS and CDR2 FQNEAQ. The V gene lost 5 bases and the J gene lost 2 bases, with 19 bases spanning the gap. The chain's CDR3 is CASSAAHGGRAYEQYF. DNA for the CDR3: TGTGCCAGCAGCGCCGCCCATGGGGGGAGAGCCTACGAGCAGTACTTC.